This TCR beta chain appears in the sequencing data of a study of T cells in Graves' hyperthyroidism and ophthalmopathy. The CDR3 sequence is 13 residues long. Trimming removed 8 bases at V and 1 base at J, with 12 bases between. The germline V gene has CDR1 SGHNT and CDR2 YYREEE (reference sequence). Using RNA transcripts as the source, TCR beta CDR3 regions were amplified. In the first-round RT-PCR of the TCR CDR3, the HTBI primer set was used. TCRdb reanalysed the multiplex PCR reads using MiXCR and keeps one entry per CDR3 protein. The table shows nearly 250,000 distinct CDR3 sequences, with approximately 16% occurring only once.

The chain is built from TRBV5-4 and TRBJ1-1; D unresolved. The clonotype comes from a woman aged 18-29 years with Graves' ophthalmopathy. The sequenced sample consisted of blood. The CDR3 nucleotides read TGTGCCAGTCACATTTCAGGGAACACTGAAGCTTTCTTT. The encoded protein is CASHISGNTEAFF. The variable domain in full, completed from reference TRBV5-4 and TRBJ1-1, reads ETGVTQSPTHLIKTRGQQVTLRCSSQSGHNTVSWYQQALGQGPQFIFQYYREEENGRGNFPPRFSGLQFPNYSSELNVNALELDDSALYLCASHISGNTEAFFGQGTRLTVV.